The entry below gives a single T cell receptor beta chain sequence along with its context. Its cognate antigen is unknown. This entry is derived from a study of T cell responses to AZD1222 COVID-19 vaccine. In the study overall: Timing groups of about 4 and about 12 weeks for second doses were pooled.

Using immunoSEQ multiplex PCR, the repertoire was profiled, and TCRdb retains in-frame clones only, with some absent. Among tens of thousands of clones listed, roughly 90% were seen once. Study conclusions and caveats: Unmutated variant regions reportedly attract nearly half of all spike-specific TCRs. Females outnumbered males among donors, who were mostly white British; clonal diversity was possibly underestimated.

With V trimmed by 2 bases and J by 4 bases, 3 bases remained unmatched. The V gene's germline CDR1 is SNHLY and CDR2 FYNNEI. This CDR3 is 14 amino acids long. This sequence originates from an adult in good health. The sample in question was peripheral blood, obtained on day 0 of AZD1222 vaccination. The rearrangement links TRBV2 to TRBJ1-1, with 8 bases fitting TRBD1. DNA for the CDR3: TGTGCCAGCAGTGAACAGGGGGCGGTCACTGAAGCTTTCTTT. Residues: CASSEQGAVTEAFF.